This T cell receptor beta chain was sequenced during a study of identifying expanded T cells in peripheral blood. Overall study results and limits: Roughly two-week clone count variance significantly increased as total template count grew. Over approximately two and four weeks, about 15 and 19 clones changed, versus approximately 1.1 between replicates.

Sequencing used immunoSEQ multiplex PCR; TCRdb keeps in-frame clones, though not all of them. The table includes 90,000 to 100,000 clones, approximately 85% detected once. Collection occurred without any documented infections or immune events in donors. About this clone itself: The antigen is undetermined.

The specimen sequenced was blood. The sequence came from a person aged 18 to 75 in good health.

The CDR3 coding sequence is TGTGCCAGCAGCGTCTCTTACGAGCAGTACTTC. Translating gives CASSVSYEQYF. V gene TRBV7-9 combines with J gene TRBJ2-7; D is unresolved. Trimming removed 5 bases from V and 4 bases from J, with 6 bases in between. The CDR3 is 11 amino acids. Per the germline V gene, CDR1 is SEHNR and CDR2 is FQNEAQ (reference sequence).